This T cell receptor beta chain was identified during a study of control samples from healthy donors and cancer patients. TCRdb's copy holds only in-frame clones and misses some; the assay was immunoSEQ multiplex PCR. This table holds under 75,000 clones, 90% found once. The germline V and J ends were trimmed by 5 bases and 3 bases, with 16 bases remaining between them. Germline assignment: CDR1 SGHVS and CDR2 FQNEAQ. This CDR3 has 15 residues. The V and J genes are TRBV7-8 and TRBJ2-5; TRBD1 might be the D (6 bases). Sequencing was carried out using PBMCs. This clonotype was obtained from a woman aged 45-60 years with colorectal cancer. CDR3 sequence reads: CASSKTPDRKETQYF. CDR3 DNA: TGTGCCAGCAGCAAAACTCCTGACAGGAAAGAGACCCAGTACTTC.